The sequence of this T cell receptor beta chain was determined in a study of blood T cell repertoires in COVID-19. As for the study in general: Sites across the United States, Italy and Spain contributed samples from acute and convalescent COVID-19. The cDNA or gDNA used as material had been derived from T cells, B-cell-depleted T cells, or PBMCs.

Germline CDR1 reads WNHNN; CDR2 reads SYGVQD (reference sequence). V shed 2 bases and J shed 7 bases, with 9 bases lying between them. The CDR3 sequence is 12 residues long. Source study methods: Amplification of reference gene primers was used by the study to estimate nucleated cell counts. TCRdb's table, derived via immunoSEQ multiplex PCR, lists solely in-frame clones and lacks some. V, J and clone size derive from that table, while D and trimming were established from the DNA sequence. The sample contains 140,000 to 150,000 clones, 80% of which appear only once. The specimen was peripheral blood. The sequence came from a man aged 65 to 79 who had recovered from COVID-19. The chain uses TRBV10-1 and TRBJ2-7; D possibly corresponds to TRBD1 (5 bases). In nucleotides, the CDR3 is TGCGCCAGCAGTGAGCCAGGGCATGAGCAGTACTTC. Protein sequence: CASSEPGHEQYF.